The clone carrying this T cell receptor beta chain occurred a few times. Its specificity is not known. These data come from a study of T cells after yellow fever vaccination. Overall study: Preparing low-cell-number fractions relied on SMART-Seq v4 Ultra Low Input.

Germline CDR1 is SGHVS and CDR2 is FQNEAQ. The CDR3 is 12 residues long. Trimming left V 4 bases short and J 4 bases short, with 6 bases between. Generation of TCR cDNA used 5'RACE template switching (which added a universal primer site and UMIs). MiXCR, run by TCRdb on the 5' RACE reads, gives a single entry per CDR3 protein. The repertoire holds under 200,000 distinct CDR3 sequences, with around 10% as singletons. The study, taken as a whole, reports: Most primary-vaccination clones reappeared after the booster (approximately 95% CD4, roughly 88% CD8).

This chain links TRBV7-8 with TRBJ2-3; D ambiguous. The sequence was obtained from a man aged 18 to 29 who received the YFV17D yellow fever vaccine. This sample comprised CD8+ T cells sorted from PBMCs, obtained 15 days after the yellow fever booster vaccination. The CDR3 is CASSSGSDTQYF. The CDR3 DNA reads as TGTGCCAGCAGCTCCGGGTCAGATACGCAGTATTTT. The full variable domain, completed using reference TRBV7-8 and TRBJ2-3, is GAGVSQSPRYKVAKRGQDVALRCDPISGHVSLFWYQQALGQGPEFLTYFQNEAQLDKSGLPSDRFFAERPEGSVSTLKIQRTQQEDSAVYLCASSSGSDTQYFGPGTRLTVL.